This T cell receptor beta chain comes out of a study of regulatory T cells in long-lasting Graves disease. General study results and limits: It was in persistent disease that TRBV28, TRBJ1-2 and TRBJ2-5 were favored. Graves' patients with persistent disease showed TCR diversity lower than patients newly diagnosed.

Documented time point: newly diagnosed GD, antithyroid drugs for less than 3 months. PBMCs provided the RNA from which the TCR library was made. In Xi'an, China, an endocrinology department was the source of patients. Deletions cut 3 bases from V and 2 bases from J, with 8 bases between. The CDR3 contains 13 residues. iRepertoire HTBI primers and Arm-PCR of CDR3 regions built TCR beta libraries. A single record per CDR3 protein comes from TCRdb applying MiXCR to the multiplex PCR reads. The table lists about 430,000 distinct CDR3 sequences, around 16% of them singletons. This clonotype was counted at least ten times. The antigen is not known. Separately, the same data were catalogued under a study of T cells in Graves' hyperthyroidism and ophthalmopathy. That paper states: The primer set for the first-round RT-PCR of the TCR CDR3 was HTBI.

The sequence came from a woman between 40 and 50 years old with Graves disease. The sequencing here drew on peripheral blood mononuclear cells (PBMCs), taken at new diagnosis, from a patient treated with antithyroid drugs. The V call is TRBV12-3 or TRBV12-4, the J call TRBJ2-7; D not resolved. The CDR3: CASSFNVAYEQYF. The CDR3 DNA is TGTGCCAGCAGTTTTAACGTAGCCTACGAGCAGTACTTC.